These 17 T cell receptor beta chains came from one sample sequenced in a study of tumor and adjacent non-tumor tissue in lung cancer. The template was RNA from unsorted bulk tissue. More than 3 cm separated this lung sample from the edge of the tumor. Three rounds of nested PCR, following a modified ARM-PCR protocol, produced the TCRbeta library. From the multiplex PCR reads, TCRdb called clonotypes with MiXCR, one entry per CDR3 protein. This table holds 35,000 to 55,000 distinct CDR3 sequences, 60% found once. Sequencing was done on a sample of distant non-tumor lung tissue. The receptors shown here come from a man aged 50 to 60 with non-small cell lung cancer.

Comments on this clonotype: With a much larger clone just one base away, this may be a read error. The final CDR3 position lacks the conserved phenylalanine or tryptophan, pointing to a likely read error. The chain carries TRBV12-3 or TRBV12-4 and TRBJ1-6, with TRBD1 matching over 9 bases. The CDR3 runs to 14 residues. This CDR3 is CTSSSGQGHSPLHY. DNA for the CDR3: TGTACCAGCAGTTCGGGACAGGGCCATTCACCCCTCCACTAT.

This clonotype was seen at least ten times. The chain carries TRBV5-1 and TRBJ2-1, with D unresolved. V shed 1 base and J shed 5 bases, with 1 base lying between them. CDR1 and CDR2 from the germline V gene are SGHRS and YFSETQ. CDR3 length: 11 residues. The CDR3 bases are TGCGCCAGCAGCTTGAACAATGAGCAGTTCTTC. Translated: CASSLNNEQFF.

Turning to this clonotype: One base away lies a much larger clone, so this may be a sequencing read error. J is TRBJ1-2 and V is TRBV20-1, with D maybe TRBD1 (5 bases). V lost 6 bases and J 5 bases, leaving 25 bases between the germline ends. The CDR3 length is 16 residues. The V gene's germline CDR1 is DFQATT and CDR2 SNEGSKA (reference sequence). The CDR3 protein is CSAQPLRGPVQYGYTF. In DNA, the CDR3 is TGCAGTGCCCAGCCACTTAGGGGACCTGTCCAATATGGCTACACCTTC.

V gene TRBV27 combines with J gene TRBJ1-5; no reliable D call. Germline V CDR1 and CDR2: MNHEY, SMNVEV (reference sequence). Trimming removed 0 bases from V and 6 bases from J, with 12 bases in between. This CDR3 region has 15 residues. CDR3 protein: CASSLSGGNIQPQHF. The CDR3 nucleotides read TGTGCCAGCAGTTTATCAGGAGGGAACATTCAGCCCCAGCATTTT.

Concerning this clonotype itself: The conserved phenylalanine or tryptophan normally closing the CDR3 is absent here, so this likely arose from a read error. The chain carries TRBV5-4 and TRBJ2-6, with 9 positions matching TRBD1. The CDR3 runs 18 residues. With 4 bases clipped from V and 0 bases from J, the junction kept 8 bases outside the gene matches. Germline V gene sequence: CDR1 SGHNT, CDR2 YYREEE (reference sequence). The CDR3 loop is CASSGGQGQFSGANVLTV. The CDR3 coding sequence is TGTGCCAGCAGCGGCGGACAGGGGCAATTCTCTGGGGCCAACGTCCTGACTGTC.

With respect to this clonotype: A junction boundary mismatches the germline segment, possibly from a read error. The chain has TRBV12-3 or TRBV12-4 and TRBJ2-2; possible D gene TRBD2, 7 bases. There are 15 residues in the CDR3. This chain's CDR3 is CASSWGGPGTGELLF. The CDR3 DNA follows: TGTGCCAGCAGTTGGGGGGGGCCTGGCACCGGGGAGCTGCTTTTT.

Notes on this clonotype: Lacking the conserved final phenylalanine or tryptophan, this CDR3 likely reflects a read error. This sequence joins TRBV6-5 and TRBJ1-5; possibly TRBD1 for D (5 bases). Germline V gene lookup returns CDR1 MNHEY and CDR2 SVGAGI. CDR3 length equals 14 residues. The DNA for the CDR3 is TGTACCAGCAGTCCCGTTCAGGGTCAAGGGCCCCAGCATTTA. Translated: CTSSPVQGQGPQHL.

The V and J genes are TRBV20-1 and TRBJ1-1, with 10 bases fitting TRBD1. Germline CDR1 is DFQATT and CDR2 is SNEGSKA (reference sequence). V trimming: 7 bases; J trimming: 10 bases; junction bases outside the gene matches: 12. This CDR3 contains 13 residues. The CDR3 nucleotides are TGCAGTGTACCCAGACAGGGGGCTATTGGAGCTTTCTTT. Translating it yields CSVPRQGAIGAFF.

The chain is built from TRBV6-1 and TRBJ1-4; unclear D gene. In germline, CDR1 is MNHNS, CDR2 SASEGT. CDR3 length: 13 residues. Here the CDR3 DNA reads TGTGTCTGCAGCGCCGTTCTGGATGAAAAACTGTTTTTT. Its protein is CVCSAVLDEKLFF.

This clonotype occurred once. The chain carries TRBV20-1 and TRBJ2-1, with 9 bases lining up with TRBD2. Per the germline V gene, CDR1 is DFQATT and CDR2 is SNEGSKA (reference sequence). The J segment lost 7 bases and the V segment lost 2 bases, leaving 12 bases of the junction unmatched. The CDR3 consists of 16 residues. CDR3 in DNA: TGCAGTGCTAGAAGCCCTAGCGGGAAATCCGCAAATGAGCAGTTCTTC. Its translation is CSARSPSGKSANEQFF.

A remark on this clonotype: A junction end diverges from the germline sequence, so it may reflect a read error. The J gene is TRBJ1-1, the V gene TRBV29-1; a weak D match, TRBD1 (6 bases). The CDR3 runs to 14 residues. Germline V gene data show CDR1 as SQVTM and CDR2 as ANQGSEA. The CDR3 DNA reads TGTAGCGTTATGACCCCAGGGGACGTCACTGAAGCTTTCTTT. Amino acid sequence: CSVMTPGDVTEAFF.

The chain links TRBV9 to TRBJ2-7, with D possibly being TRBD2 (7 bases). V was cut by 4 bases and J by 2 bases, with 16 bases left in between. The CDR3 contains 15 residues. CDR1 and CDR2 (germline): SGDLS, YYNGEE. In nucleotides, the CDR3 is TGTGCCAGCAGCCCCCGGGGGGCCCAGACCTACGAGCAGTACTTC. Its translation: CASSPRGAQTYEQYF.

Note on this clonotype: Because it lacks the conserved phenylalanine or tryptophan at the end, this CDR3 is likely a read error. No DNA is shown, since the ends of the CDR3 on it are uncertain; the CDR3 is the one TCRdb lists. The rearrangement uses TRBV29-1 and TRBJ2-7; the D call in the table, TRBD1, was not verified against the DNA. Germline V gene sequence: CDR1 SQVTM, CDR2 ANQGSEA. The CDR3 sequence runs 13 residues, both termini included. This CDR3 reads CSVEEAQGYEQYL.

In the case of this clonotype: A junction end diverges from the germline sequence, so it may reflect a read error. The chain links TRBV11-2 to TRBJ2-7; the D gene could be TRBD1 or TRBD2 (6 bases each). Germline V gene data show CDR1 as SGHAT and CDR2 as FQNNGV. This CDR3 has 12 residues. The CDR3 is CASTLVGRGHYF. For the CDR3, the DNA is TGTGCCAGCACCTTAGTGGGTCGGGGGCACTACTTC.

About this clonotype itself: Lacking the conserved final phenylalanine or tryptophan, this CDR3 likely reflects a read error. The CDR3 DNA sequence: TGCGCCAGCAACAAGACAGGGGATGCCTACATTGAGCAGTTCTAC. Its protein product is CASNKTGDAYIEQFY. J is TRBJ2-1 and V is TRBV5-1, with TRBD1 matching 8 bases. Germline loops: CDR1 SGHRS, CDR2 YFSETQ. The length of the CDR3 is 15 residues.

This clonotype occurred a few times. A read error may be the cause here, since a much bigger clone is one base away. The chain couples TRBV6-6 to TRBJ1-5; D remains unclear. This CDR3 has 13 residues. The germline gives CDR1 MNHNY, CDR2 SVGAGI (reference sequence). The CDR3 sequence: CASSGYQNQSQHF. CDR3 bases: TGTGCCAGCAGTGGATATCAGAATCAGTCCCAGCATTTT.

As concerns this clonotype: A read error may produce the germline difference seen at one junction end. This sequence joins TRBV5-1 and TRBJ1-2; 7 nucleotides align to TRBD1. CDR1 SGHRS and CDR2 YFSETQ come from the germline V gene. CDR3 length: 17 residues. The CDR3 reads CASSLVGRGSPNCGYTF. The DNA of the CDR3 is TGCGCCAGCAGCTTGGTCGGCAGGGGGAGTCCTAACTGTGGCTACACCTTC.